The rows below give T cell receptor beta chains drawn from one sample of a study of cytotoxic CD8 clonotypes in ibrutinib-treated CLL. Profiling relied on immunoSEQ multiplex PCR, and the TCRdb table lists in-frame clones only, not all of them. This sample has roughly 30,000 clones, with about 80% found just once. The source material was PBMCs, sampled after 36 months of ibrutinib treatment. These receptors all stem from a human donor with chronic lymphocytic leukemia. CDR3s include the opening cysteine and the closing phenylalanine or tryptophan. The D gene is left open where the match is weak. Size is omitted from some rows. Given values are once, few, many or a class for expanded clones.

d_call,j_call,v_call,clone_size,cdr3_aa,cdr3_nt
-,TRBJ2-7,TRBV28,-,CASSLWQGLSYEQYF,TGTGCCAGCAGTTTATGGCAGGGCCTGTCCTACGAGCAGTACTTC
-,TRBJ2-3,TRBV6-4,-,CASSARTGLDTQYF,TGTGCCAGCAGTGCCCGAACAGGGCTAGATACGCAGTATTTT
-,TRBJ1-6,TRBV7-9,once,CASSSPGAPYNSPLHF,TGTGCCAGCAGCTCACCAGGGGCACCCTATAATTCACCCCTCCACTTT
-,TRBJ1-2,TRBV4-2,once,CASSPGTQTNYGYTF,TGTGCCAGCAGCCCGGGGACACAGACTAACTATGGCTACACCTTC
TRBD1,TRBJ1-1,TRBV2,few,CASHTDRATEAFF,TGTGCCAGCCATACGGACAGGGCCACTGAAGCTTTCTTT
TRBD2,TRBJ2-3,TRBV18,-,CASSHSTSGGADTQYF,TGTGCCAGCTCCCACTCGACTAGCGGGGGGGCAGATACGCAGTATTTT
-,TRBJ1-4,TRBV21-1,few,CASSHRGEKLFF,TGTGCCAGCAGCCACAGGGGGGAAAAACTGTTTTTT
-,TRBJ1-5,TRBV7-2,-,CASSLRGGNQPQHF,TGTGCCAGCAGCCTTCGTGGGGGAAATCAGCCCCAGCATTTT
TRBD2,TRBJ2-1,TRBV19,-,CASSLGGAYNEQFF,TGTGCCAGTAGCCTCGGGGGGGCCTACAATGAGCAGTTCTTC
-,TRBJ1-2,TRBV7-8,-,CASSLVGRGGRDYGYTF,TGTGCCAGCAGCTTAGTAGGTCGGGGTGGACGGGACTATGGCTACACCTTC
TRBD1,TRBJ2-3,TRBV5-6,-,CASRRQGGLSDTQYF,TGTGCCAGCAGAAGACAGGGGGGTTTGTCAGATACGCAGTATTTT
TRBD1,TRBJ1-4,TRBV6-1,-,CASSESVGGTGTLFF,TGTGCCAGCAGTGAATCGGTTGGGGGGACAGGGACGCTGTTTTTT
-,TRBJ2-7,TRBV7-9,-,CASSATPRYEQYF,TGTGCCAGCAGCGCCACCCCCCGATACGAGCAGTACTTC
-,TRBJ2-7,TRBV28,-,CASSLGGTLVYEQYF,TGTGCCAGCAGCTTAGGGGGGACTCTGGTCTACGAGCAGTACTTC
TRBD1,TRBJ1-2,TRBV7-8,-,CASSLAVGGHGYTF,TGTGCCAGCAGCTTAGCGGTAGGGGGCCATGGCTACACCTTC
TRBD1,TRBJ1-1,TRBV4-2,-,CASSQVQGAWAFF,TGTGCCAGCAGCCAAGTACAGGGGGCTTGGGCTTTCTTT
TRBD1,TRBJ2-7,TRBV7-9,-,CASSFLGQGTLDYEQYF,TGTGCCAGCAGCTTCCTAGGACAGGGGACCCTAGACTACGAGCAGTACTTC
-,TRBJ1-6,TRBV6-5,-,CASSYRDNDNSPLHF,TGTGCCAGCAGTTACAGGGATAACGATAATTCACCCCTCCACTTT
-,TRBJ2-1,TRBV5-1,-,CASSLQGDEQFF,TGCGCCAGCAGCTTACAGGGTGATGAGCAGTTCTTC
-,TRBJ1-5,TRBV15,-,CATSSVVGHINQPQHF,TGTGCCACCAGCAGCGTAGTGGGTCATATCAATCAGCCCCAGCATTTT
-,TRBJ2-3,TRBV29-1,-,CSVAGATQYF,TGCAGCGTTGCCGGGGCTACGCAGTATTTT
-,TRBJ1-1,TRBV27,once,CASSPTAGVNTEAFF,TGTGCCAGCAGTCCAACCGCAGGGGTGAACACTGAAGCTTTCTTT
TRBD2,TRBJ2-2,TRBV4-3,-,CASSQDPPGGSGELFF,TGCGCCAGCAGCCAAGACCCCCCGGGGGGAAGCGGGGAGCTGTTTTTT
-,TRBJ2-7,TRBV4-1,-,CASSQDTGHPYEQYF,TGCGCCAGCAGCCAAGATACGGGACATCCGTACGAGCAGTACTTC
-,TRBJ2-3,TRBV5-1,once,CASSLEGRAHPDTQYF,TGCGCCAGCAGCTTGGAGGGCAGGGCTCATCCAGATACGCAGTATTTT
TRBD1,TRBJ2-7,TRBV19,-,CASSYGTGGYEQYF,TGTGCCAGTAGCTACGGGACAGGAGGCTACGAGCAGTACTTC
-,TRBJ2-1,TRBV7-6,-,CASSSSGFNEQFF,TGTGCCAGCAGCTCGTCAGGGTTTAATGAGCAGTTCTTC
-,TRBJ2-6,TRBV14,once,CASSSLSSGANVLTF,TGTGCCAGCAGCTCGCTAAGCTCTGGGGCCAACGTCCTGACTTTC
TRBD1,TRBJ1-1,TRBV25-1,-,CASSDLTDRENTEAFF,TGTGCCAGCAGTGACTTGACGGACAGGGAGAACACTGAAGCTTTCTTT
-,TRBJ1-5,TRBV6-6,few,CASTSGVQPQHF,TGTGCCAGCACTTCAGGGGTTCAGCCCCAGCATTTT
-,TRBJ2-7,TRBV4-1,-,CASSLTGLSSYEQYF,TGCGCCAGCAGCCTAACAGGGTTGAGCTCCTACGAGCAGTACTTC
-,TRBJ1-1,TRBV10-2,-,CASSESPGRGTEAFF,TGCGCCAGCAGTGAGTCTCCTGGCAGGGGCACTGAAGCTTTCTTT
-,TRBJ1-2,TRBV25-1,-,CASSEYIGGQDYGYTF,TGTGCCAGCAGTGAATATATTGGGGGGCAGGACTATGGCTACACCTTC
TRBD1,TRBJ1-2,TRBV9,once,CASSPGGGFYGYTF,TGTGCCAGCAGCCCGGGAGGGGGCTTCTATGGCTACACCTTC
-,TRBJ1-5,TRBV30,few,CAWSKDSNQPQHF,TGTGCCTGGAGTAAAGATAGCAATCAGCCCCAGCATTTT
-,TRBJ1-3,TRBV7-9,-,CASSESSGNTIYF,TGTGCCAGCAGCGAGAGCTCTGGAAACACCATATATTTT
TRBD2,TRBJ2-3,TRBV10-2,-,CASRGPPGGSGTDTQYF,TGCGCCAGCAGGGGTCCTCCCGGGGGGAGCGGCACAGATACGCAGTATTTT
-,TRBJ2-5,TRBV27,-,CASSSGYQETQYF,TGTGCCAGCAGTTCAGGGTACCAAGAGACCCAGTACTTC
TRBD1,TRBJ1-6,TRBV4-1,-,CASSHPTGLRNSPLHF,TGCGCCAGCAGCCATCCGACAGGGCTTAGGAATTCACCCCTCCACTTT
TRBD1,TRBJ1-2,TRBV2,-,CASTIRQGAGYGYTF,TGTGCCAGCACCATCAGACAGGGGGCAGGCTATGGCTACACCTTC
-,TRBJ1-4,TRBV27,-,CASSLFQGEKLFF,TGTGCCAGCAGTTTGTTTCAGGGGGAAAAACTGTTTTTT
-,TRBJ1-1,TRBV10-3,once,CAITTAKNTEAFF,TGTGCCATCACGACAGCCAAGAACACTGAAGCTTTCTTT
-,TRBJ1-2,TRBV29-1,few,CSVGAGYYGYTF,TGCAGCGTTGGGGCGGGATACTATGGCTACACCTTC
-,TRBJ1-1,TRBV29-1,-,CSVRESTEAFF,TGCAGCGTCCGAGAGAGCACTGAAGCTTTCTTT
-,TRBJ1-5,TRBV2,-,CASSEGAGSQPQHF,TGTGCCAGCAGTGAGGGGGCAGGGTCTCAGCCCCAGCATTTT
-,TRBJ2-7,TRBV6-1,-,CASSAPTQSSYEQYF,TGTGCCAGCAGTGCCCCTACTCAGAGCTCCTACGAGCAGTACTTC
-,TRBJ2-3,TRBV13,-,CASSSLGADTQYF,TGTGCCAGCAGCTCCCTCGGGGCAGATACGCAGTATTTT
-,TRBJ1-1,TRBV5-1,-,CASSLGWQSRHTEAFF,TGCGCCAGCAGCTTGGGTTGGCAGTCGCGGCACACTGAAGCTTTCTTT
TRBD1,TRBJ1-1,TRBV4-2,-,CASSQGDRDTEAFF,TGTGCCAGCAGCCAAGGAGACAGGGATACTGAAGCTTTCTTT
-,TRBJ2-7,TRBV7-6,-,CASSLPPGEQYF,TGTGCCAGCAGCCTCCCGCCTGGCGAGCAGTACTTC
-,TRBJ1-4,TRBV9,-,CASSMTPSGTNEKLFF,TGTGCCAGCAGCATGACCCCTTCCGGGACTAATGAAAAACTGTTTTTT
-,TRBJ2-7,TRBV6-5,-,CASSYGREYEQYF,TGTGCCAGCAGTTACGGCAGGGAGTACGAGCAGTACTTC
TRBD2,TRBJ2-3,TRBV7-2,-,CASSLERGGFTDTQYF,TGTGCCAGCAGCTTAGAGCGGGGGGGCTTCACAGATACGCAGTATTTT
TRBD1,TRBJ2-7,TRBV27,few,CASSLAGTAYEQYF,TGTGCCAGCAGTTTAGCCGGGACAGCCTACGAGCAGTACTTC
-,TRBJ1-2,TRBV11-1,-,CASSTPGLPLGDTF,TGTGCCAGCAGCACACCGGGTCTACCTCTGGGGGACACCTTC